This T cell receptor beta chain was captured in a study of cytomegalovirus exposure and HLA in healthy donors. With 60 Vbeta and 13 Jbeta primers, the PCR was carried out. Sequenced by immunoSEQ multiplex PCR; TCRdb stores in-frame clones only, minus some. Of some 50,000 clones listed, about 71% are singletons. This CDR3 region has 12 residues. The germline CDR1 and CDR2 sequences are LNHDA and SQIVND (reference sequence). V was pared by 10 bases and J by 2 bases, with 5 bases of the junction left unmatched. Sequencing was done on a sample of PBMCs. The origin of this receptor is a woman aged 45-65 years in good health and CMV-seropositive. This chain connects TRBV19 to TRBJ2-7; 7 bases are a match to TRBD1. CDR3 protein: CATRDRAYEQYF. As DNA, the CDR3 is TGTGCCACCCGGGACAGAGCCTACGAGCAGTACTTC. Full variable domain (remainder filled in from reference TRBV19 and TRBJ2-7): DGGITQSPKYLFRKEGQNVTLSCEQNLNHDAMYWYRQDPGQGLRLIYYSQIVNDFQKGDIAEGYSVSREKKESFPLTVTSAQKNPTAFYLCATRDRAYEQYFGPGTRLTVT.